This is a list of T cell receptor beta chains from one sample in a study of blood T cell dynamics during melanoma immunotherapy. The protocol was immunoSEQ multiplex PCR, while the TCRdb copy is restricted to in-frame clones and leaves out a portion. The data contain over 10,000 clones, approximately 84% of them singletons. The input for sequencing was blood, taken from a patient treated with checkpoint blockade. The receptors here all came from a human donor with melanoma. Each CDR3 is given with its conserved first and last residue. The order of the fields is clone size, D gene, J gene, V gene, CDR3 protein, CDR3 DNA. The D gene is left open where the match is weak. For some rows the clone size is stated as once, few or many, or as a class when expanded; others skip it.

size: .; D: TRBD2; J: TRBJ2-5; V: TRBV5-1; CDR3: CASSRELAGLTGTQYF; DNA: TGCGCCAGCAGCCGCGAACTAGCGGGGTTAACGGGGACCCAGTACTTC
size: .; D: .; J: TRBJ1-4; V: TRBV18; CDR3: CASSPTWGRPVGHEKLFF; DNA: TGTGCCAGCTCCCCGACGTGGGGGCGGCCGGTAGGGCATGAAAAACTGTTTTTT
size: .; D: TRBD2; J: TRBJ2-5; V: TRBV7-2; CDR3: CASSLVSSGAGQETQYF; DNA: TGTGCCAGCAGCTTAGTGTCTAGCGGGGCGGGACAAGAGACCCAGTACTTC
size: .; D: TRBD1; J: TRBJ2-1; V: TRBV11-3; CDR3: CASSKDRGRNEQFF; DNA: TGTGCCAGCAGTAAAGACAGGGGGCGTAATGAGCAGTTCTTC
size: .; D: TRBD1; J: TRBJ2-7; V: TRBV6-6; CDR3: CASSSSTGGDEQYF; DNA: TGTGCCAGCAGTTCCTCGACAGGGGGCGACGAGCAGTACTTC
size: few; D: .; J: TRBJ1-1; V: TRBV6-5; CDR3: CASSYSRRDMNTEAFF; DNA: TGTGCCAGCAGTTACTCGAGGCGGGACATGAACACTGAAGCTTTCTTT
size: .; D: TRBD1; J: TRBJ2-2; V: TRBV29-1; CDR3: CSVDRGYTGELFF; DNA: TGCAGCGTTGACAGGGGGTACACCGGGGAGCTGTTTTTT
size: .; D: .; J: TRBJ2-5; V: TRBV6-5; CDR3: CASTGGGQETQYF; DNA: TGTGCCAGCACCGGGGGCGGTCAAGAGACCCAGTACTTC
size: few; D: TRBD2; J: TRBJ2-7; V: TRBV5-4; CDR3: CASTLGRASYEQYF; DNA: TGTGCCAGCACCCTCGGGAGGGCCTCCTACGAGCAGTACTTC
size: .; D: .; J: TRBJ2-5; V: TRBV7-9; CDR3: CASSLAPFGTARGQETQYF; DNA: TGTGCCAGCAGCTTAGCTCCTTTCGGGACAGCCCGGGGGCAAGAGACCCAGTACTTC
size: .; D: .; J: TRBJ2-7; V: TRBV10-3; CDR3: CAISEYGDEQYF; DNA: TGTGCCATCAGTGAGTATGGAGACGAGCAGTACTTC
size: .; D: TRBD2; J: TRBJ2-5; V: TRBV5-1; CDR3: CASSLGSSGRETQYF; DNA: TGCGCCAGCAGCTTGGGGAGTAGCGGGCGGGAGACCCAGTACTTC
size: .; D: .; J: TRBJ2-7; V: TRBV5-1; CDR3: CASGRDSYEQYF; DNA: TGCGCCAGCGGTCGCGACTCCTACGAGCAGTACTTC
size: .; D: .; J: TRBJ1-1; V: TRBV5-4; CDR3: CASSLAVHRVAFF; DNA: TGTGCCAGCAGCTTGGCCGTTCATAGAGTGGCTTTCTTT
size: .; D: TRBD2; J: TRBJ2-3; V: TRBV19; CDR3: CASSAWTSGTDTQYF; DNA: TGTGCCAGTAGTGCCTGGACTAGCGGTACAGATACGCAGTATTTT
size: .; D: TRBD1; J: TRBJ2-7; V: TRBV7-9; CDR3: CASSLTGTNYDEQYF; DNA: TGTGCCAGCAGCTTGACAGGGACGAATTACGACGAGCAGTACTTC
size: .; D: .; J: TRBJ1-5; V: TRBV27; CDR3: CASRVAGGGQPQHF; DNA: TGTGCCAGCAGGGTGGCAGGCGGCGGTCAGCCCCAGCATTTT
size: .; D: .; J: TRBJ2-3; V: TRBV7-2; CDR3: CASSLASQPTDTQYF; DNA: TGTGCCAGCAGCTTAGCTAGTCAACCCACAGATACGCAGTATTTT
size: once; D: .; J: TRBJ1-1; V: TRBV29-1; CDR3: CSGIAGRGITEAFF; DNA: TGCAGCGGCATCGCGGGTCGGGGGATCACTGAAGCTTTCTTT
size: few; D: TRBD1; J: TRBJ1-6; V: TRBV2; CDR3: CASRGTGGSPLHF; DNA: TGTGCCAGCAGAGGGACAGGTGGTTCACCCCTCCACTTT
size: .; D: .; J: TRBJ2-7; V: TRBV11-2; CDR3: CASSLDSSASTYEQYF; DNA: TGTGCCAGCAGCTTAGATAGCTCCGCCAGTACCTACGAGCAGTACTTC
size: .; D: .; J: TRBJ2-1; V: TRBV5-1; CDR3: CASSLAQRNEQFF; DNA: TGCGCCAGCAGCTTGGCTCAGAGGAATGAGCAGTTCTTC
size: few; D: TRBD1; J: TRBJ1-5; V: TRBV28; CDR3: CASSPRDRGGPLQHF; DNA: TGTGCCAGCAGTCCCCGGGACAGGGGAGGACCGCTTCAGCATTTT
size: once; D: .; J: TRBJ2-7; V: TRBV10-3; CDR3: CATGGDEQYF; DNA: TGTGCCACGGGGGGCGACGAGCAGTACTTC
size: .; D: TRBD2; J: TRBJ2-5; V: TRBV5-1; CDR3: CASSLTSGSPRGETQYF; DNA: TGCGCCAGCAGCTTGACTAGCGGGAGCCCTCGGGGAGAGACCCAGTACTTC
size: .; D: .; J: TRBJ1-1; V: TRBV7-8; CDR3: CASSSRRMNTEAFF; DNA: TGTGCCAGCAGCTCAAGACGGATGAACACTGAAGCTTTCTTT
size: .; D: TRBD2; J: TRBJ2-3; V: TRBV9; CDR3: CASSVGRGVRTDTQYF; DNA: TGTGCCAGCAGCGTAGGGCGGGGGGTCCGCACAGATACGCAGTATTTT
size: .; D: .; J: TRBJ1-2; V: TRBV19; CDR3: CASSDFLNSRDIHGYTF; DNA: TGTGCCAGTAGTGACTTTCTTAACTCGCGCGATATCCATGGCTACACCTTC
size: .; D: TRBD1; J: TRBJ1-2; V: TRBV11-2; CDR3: CASSLDTGGPYGYTF; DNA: TGTGCCAGCAGCTTAGACACAGGGGGCCCCTATGGCTACACCTTC
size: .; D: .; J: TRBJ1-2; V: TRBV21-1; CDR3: CASSTTPTPNFPGYTF; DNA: TGTGCCAGCAGCACCACGCCGACACCGAACTTCCCTGGCTACACCTTC
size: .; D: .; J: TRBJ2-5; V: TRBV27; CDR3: CASSLEGRQETQYF; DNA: TGTGCCAGCAGTTTGGAGGGACGCCAAGAGACCCAGTACTTC
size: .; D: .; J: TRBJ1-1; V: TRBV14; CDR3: CASSHEERTEAFF; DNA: TGTGCCAGCAGCCACGAGGAGCGGACTGAAGCTTTCTTT
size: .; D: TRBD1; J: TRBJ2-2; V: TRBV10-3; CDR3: CAITGTANTGELFF; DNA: TGTGCCATCACGGGGACAGCGAACACCGGGGAGCTGTTTTTT
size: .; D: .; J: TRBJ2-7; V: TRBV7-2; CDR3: CASSPRALGYEQYF; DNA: TGTGCCAGCAGCCCCCGGGCCCTGGGGTACGAGCAGTACTTC
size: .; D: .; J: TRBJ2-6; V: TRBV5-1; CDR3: CASSLTGSGANVLTF; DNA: TGCGCCAGCAGCTTGACAGGGTCTGGGGCCAACGTCCTGACTTTC
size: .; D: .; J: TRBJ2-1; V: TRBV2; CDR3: CASSGGTSSYNEQFF; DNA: TGTGCCAGCAGTGGGGGCACCAGCTCCTACAATGAGCAGTTCTTC
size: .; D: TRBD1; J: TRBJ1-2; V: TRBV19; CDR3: CASSIWGTGWSYTF; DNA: TGTGCCAGTAGTATTTGGGGGACAGGGTGGAGCTACACCTTC
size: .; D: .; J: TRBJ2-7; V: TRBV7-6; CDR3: CASSLAEGGPGEQYF; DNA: TGTGCCAGCAGCTTAGCGGAGGGGGGGCCGGGCGAGCAGTACTTC
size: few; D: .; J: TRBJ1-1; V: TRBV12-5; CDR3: CASGWTTGNTEAFF; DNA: TGTGCTAGTGGTTGGACGACAGGGAACACTGAAGCTTTCTTT
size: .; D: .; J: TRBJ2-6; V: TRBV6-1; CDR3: CASSVNQGANVLTF; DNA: TGTGCCAGCAGTGTAAATCAGGGAGCCAACGTCCTGACTTTC
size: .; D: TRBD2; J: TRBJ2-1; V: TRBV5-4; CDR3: CASSQPLAVQRYEQFF; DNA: TGTGCCAGCAGTCAACCCCTAGCGGTCCAGAGGTATGAGCAGTTCTTC
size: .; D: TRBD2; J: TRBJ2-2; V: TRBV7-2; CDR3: CASSGLTSGVTGELFF; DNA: TGTGCCAGCAGCGGACTTACTAGCGGGGTAACCGGGGAGCTGTTTTTT
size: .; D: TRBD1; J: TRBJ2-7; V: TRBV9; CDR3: CASSVDPGGGYEQYF; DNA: TGTGCCAGCAGCGTAGATCCAGGGGGCGGGTACGAGCAGTACTTC
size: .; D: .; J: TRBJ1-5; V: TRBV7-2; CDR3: CASSLAIGPGSNQPQHF; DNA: TGTGCCAGCAGCTTAGCAATAGGGCCAGGGAGCAATCAGCCCCAGCATTTT
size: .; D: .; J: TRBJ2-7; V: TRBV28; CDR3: CASSAGLRYEQYF; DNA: TGTGCCAGCAGTGCCGGGCTACGCTACGAGCAGTACTTC
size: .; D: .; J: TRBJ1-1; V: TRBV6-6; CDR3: CASSYGYMNTEAFF; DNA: TGTGCCAGCAGTTACGGATACATGAACACTGAAGCTTTCTTT
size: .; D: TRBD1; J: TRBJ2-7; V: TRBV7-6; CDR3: CASSGGQSHEQYF; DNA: TGTGCCAGCAGCGGGGGACAGAGTCACGAGCAGTACTTC
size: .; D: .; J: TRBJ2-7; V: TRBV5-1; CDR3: CASSVIPVYEQYF; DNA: TGCGCCAGCAGCGTCATCCCAGTCTACGAGCAGTACTTC